This TCR beta chain was sequenced for a study of T cells after yellow fever vaccination. Study-wide points: Contamination of FACS-sorted repertoires by abundant clonotypes from the bulk population could occur. A minor fraction of clonotypes spanned both CD4 and CD8 compartments. Weaker, the secondary response peaked sooner, at day 5 versus 15.

This CDR3 contains 14 residues. V lost 5 bases to trimming and J lost 2 bases, with 13 bases between them. Germline CDR1 reads SGHVS; CDR2 reads FNYEAQ. By 5'RACE template switching, TCR cDNA was produced, with a universal primer site and UMIs added in the process. TCRdb re-analysed the 5' RACE reads in MiXCR, keeping a single row per CDR3 protein. This sample has about 550,000 distinct CDR3 sequences, with 15% to 20% found just once. This clonotype has just a few counts. Antigen unknown. The sequence was obtained from a young man who received the YFV17D yellow fever vaccine. The chain has TRBV7-6 and TRBJ2-7; tentatively, D is TRBD1 or TRBD2 (6 bases each). Specimen: PBMCs, collected 15 days after the yellow fever booster vaccination. The CDR3 protein is CASSEGGSAYEQYF. CDR3 in DNA: TGTGCCAGCAGCGAGGGGGGTAGCGCCTACGAGCAGTACTTC.